The 22 T cell receptor beta chains reported below all come from one sample, sequenced in a study of Ad26.COV2.S vaccination and SARS-CoV-2 variants. The method was immunoSEQ multiplex PCR; TCRdb's version includes in-frame clones alone and lacks a portion of them. The sample yields roughly 100,000 clones, around 82% seen once. Sequenced here: peripheral blood, sampled after recovery from COVID-19. Every receptor here comes from a human donor who had recovered from COVID-19.

V usage is TRBV5-1 and J usage is TRBJ1-1, with D possibly being TRBD1 (6 bases). Germline loops: CDR1 SGHRS, CDR2 YFSETQ. This CDR3 region has 15 residues. The V gene lost 4 bases and the J gene lost 3 bases, with 16 bases spanning the gap. The CDR3: CASSVQGPGDTEAFF. CDR3 sequence (DNA): TGCGCCAGCAGCGTTCAGGGGCCGGGGGACACTGAAGCTTTCTTT.

This clone was recorded once. The chain joins TRBV28 to TRBJ2-1, with D tentatively TRBD1 (5 bases). Trimming took off 4 bases at V and 0 bases at J, with 10 bases between the two ends. The CDR3 is 15 residues long. Germline V CDR1 and CDR2: MDHEN, SYDVKM. This CDR3 is CASSWGGNSYNEQFF. The DNA of the CDR3 is TGTGCCAGCAGTTGGGGCGGTAACTCCTACAATGAGCAGTTCTTC.

The chain has TRBV11-3 and TRBJ2-1; 7 nucleotides match TRBD1. Germline CDR1 reads SGHNT; CDR2 reads YENEEA. Unmatched junction bases numbered 7, after V lost 3 bases and J lost 8 bases. The CDR3 has 14 amino acids. The DNA for the CDR3 is TGTGCCAGCAGCTTTGCAGGGGGAATCGATGAGCAGTTCTTC. As protein: CASSFAGGIDEQFF.

The genes are TRBV25-1 and TRBJ1-1, with 8 bases that match TRBD1. Germline V gives CDR1 MGHDK, CDR2 SYGVNS. V lost 6 bases, J lost 0 bases, and 6 bases stayed unmatched. This CDR3 region has 15 residues. The CDR3 loop is CASSGRTGLNTEAFF. The CDR3 DNA reads TGTGCCAGCAGCGGGAGGACAGGGCTGAACACTGAAGCTTTCTTT.

In DNA, the CDR3 is TGTGCCACCAGTCCTTCGAAGGGGGCTTCTTCACCCCTCCACTTT. Its protein product is CATSPSKGASSPLHF. The V gene is TRBV24-1, the J gene TRBJ1-6; 7 nucleotides line up with TRBD1. Per germline, CDR1 KGHDR and CDR2 SFDVKD. Trimming removed 6 bases from V and 9 bases from J; junction bases left unmatched: 10. CDR3 length: 15 amino acids.

V and J are TRBV9 and TRBJ1-4, with TRBD1 matching over 9 bases. CDR1 and CDR2 (germline): SGDLS, YYNGEE. The CDR3 has 14 amino acids. V lost 2 bases, J lost 7 bases, and 3 bases stayed unmatched. In DNA form, the CDR3 reads TGTGCCAGCAGCGTGGGGACAGGGAGTGAAAAACTGTTTTTT. It yields the protein CASSVGTGSEKLFF.

The CDR3 reads CASSYLLAGGQDEQYF. CDR3 bases: TGTGCCAGCAGCTACTTACTAGCGGGGGGGCAGGACGAGCAGTACTTC. The V gene is TRBV3-1 (or the pseudogene TRBV3-2), the J gene TRBJ2-7; TRBD2 aligns across 13 bases. V trimming: 5 bases; J trimming: 5 bases; junction bases outside the gene matches: 9. Germline-derived CDR1 and CDR2 are LGHDT and YNNKEL (reference sequence). The CDR3 contains 16 residues.

This rearrangement joins TRBV6-5 to TRBJ2-5; D is ambiguous. Germline assignment: CDR1 MNHEY and CDR2 SVGAGI. Trimming took 6 bases from V and 1 from J, leaving 15 bases between them. The CDR3 contains 15 residues. CDR3 nucleotide sequence: TGTGCCAGCAGACCTTCCCTAGATCCCCAAGAGACCCAGTACTTC. It codes for CASRPSLDPQETQYF.

The sample holds one count of this clone. V and J are TRBV19 and TRBJ2-7; 9 bases line up with TRBD1. J gave up 4 bases and V 3 bases, and 4 bases lay outside the gene matches. Germline lookup yields CDR1 LNHDA and CDR2 SQIVND (reference sequence). CDR3 length: 14 amino acids. The CDR3 sequence is CASSMDRGTYEQYF. The CDR3 DNA reads TGTGCCAGTAGTATGGACAGGGGTACGTACGAGCAGTACTTC.

Regarding this clone: Other DNA sequences from this sample encode an identical CDR3 as well. The chain links TRBV9 to TRBJ2-3; D possibly corresponds to TRBD1 (7 bases). This CDR3 comprises 16 residues. The germline V gene has CDR1 SGDLS and CDR2 YYNGEE. Deletions cut 0 bases from V and 0 bases from J, with 11 bases between. CDR3 nucleotide sequence: TGTGCCAGCAGCGTAGAGGAGGGGGCGAGCACAGATACGCAGTATTTT. Protein: CASSVEEGASTDTQYF.

V usage is TRBV21-1 and J usage is TRBJ2-2. TRBV21-1 is marked as a pseudogene. The CDR3 consists of 12 residues. This CDR3 is CASSRPHGELFF. The CDR3 DNA reads as TGTGCCAGCAGCCGCCCCCACGGGGAGCTGTTTTTT.

The chain is built from TRBV6-5 and TRBJ2-1; the D gene could be TRBD1 or TRBD2 (5 bases each). Germline loops: CDR1 MNHEY, CDR2 SVGAGI. The V gene lost 5 bases and the J gene lost 10 bases, with 21 bases spanning the gap. This CDR3 contains 15 residues. The CDR3 region is CASSLLQTIAGEQFF. The CDR3 DNA follows: TGTGCCAGCAGTCTCCTCCAGACTATTGCAGGGGAGCAGTTCTTC.

This chain joins TRBV7-3 and TRBJ1-1, with D uncertain. The CDR3 extends over 13 amino acids. V lost 5 bases and J 1 base, leaving 8 bases between the germline ends. Germline values: CDR1 SGHTA, CDR2 FQGTGA. CDR3 amino acids: CASSAVGNTEAFF. For the CDR3, the DNA is TGTGCCAGCAGCGCCGTCGGGAACACTGAAGCTTTCTTT.

This clone has just one count. J is TRBJ2-7 and V is TRBV3-1 (or the pseudogene TRBV3-2); D gene unclear. V lost 1 base, J lost 1 base, and 5 bases lay in between. The CDR3 runs 13 residues. Germline V lookup: CDR1 LGHDT, CDR2 YNNKEL (reference sequence). CDR3 nucleotide sequence: TGTGCCAGCAGCCAAGCCGCGTCCTACGAGCAGTACTTC. This translates into CASSQAASYEQYF.

This chain links TRBV6-1 with TRBJ2-3; possibly TRBD2 for D (6 bases). Trimming left V 4 bases short and J 2 bases short, with 16 bases between. The germline CDR1 and CDR2 sequences are MNHNS and SASEGT. The CDR3 is made up of 16 amino acids. Here the CDR3 reads CASSGRDSLNTDTQYF. CDR3 in DNA: TGTGCCAGCAGTGGCCGGGACTCCCTTAACACAGATACGCAGTATTTT.

The rearrangement joins TRBV5-1 to TRBJ1-3, with a tentative D call TRBD1 (5 bases). Trimming removed 1 base at V and 2 bases at J, with 10 bases between. The germline V gene has CDR1 SGHRS and CDR2 YFSETQ. The CDR3 runs to 15 residues. CDR3 DNA: TGCGCCAGCAGCTTGAAGGGGACGGCTGGAAACACCATATATTTT. This encodes CASSLKGTAGNTIYF. The entire variable domain, with the rest obtained from reference TRBV5-1 and TRBJ1-3, is as follows: KAGVTQTPRYLIKTRGQQVTLSCSPISGHRSVSWYQQTPGQGLQFLFEYFSETQRNKGNFPGRFSGRQFSNSRSEMNVSTLELGDSALYLCASSLKGTAGNTIYFGEGSWLTVV.

V gene TRBV27 combines with J gene TRBJ1-6; 8 positions match TRBD1. The germline V gene encodes CDR1 MNHEY and CDR2 SMNVEV (reference sequence). This CDR3 contains 14 residues. The J segment lost 9 bases and the V segment lost 6 bases, leaving 7 bases of the junction unmatched. CDR3 DNA: TGTGCCAGCAGGCTGCAGGGGGCAGGTTCACCCCTCCACTTT. Translation: CASRLQGAGSPLHF.

The chain uses TRBV7-9 and TRBJ1-3, with 7 bases aligning to TRBD1. CDR3 size: 18 residues. V lost 5 bases and J lost 1; bases outside the gene matches: 14. Germline values: CDR1 SEHNR, CDR2 FQNEAQ (reference sequence). The CDR3 coding sequence is TGTGCCAGCAGCCCTTCAGTAGGGGGCGGATCGTCTGGAAACACCATATATTTT. Translated, it gives CASSPSVGGGSSGNTIYF. Filled out from reference TRBV7-9 and TRBJ1-3, the complete variable domain reads DTGVSQNPRHKITKRGQNVTFRCDPISEHNRLYWYRQTLGQGPEFLTYFQNEAQLEKSRLLSDRFSAERPKGSFSTLEIQRTEQGDSAMYLCASSPSVGGGSSGNTIYFGEGSWLTVV.

The chain combines TRBV28 with TRBJ1-1, with TRBD1 matching over 7 bases. This CDR3 contains 13 residues. Germline values: CDR1 MDHEN, CDR2 SYDVKM. With 7 bases clipped from V and 2 bases from J, the junction kept 4 bases outside the gene matches. The CDR3 DNA follows: TGTGCCAGCACAACAGGGGATAACACTGAAGCTTTCTTT. It codes for CASTTGDNTEAFF.

The rearrangement links TRBV6-1 to TRBJ1-6, with a possible D match to TRBD1 (5 bases). This CDR3 is 17 amino acids long. V was clipped by 2 bases and J by 1 base, with 12 bases between them. Per the germline V gene, CDR1 is MNHNS and CDR2 is SASEGT. The CDR3 protein is CASSERDRGSYNSPLHF. For the CDR3, the DNA is TGTGCCAGCAGTGAAAGGGATAGGGGTTCCTATAATTCACCCCTCCACTTT.

The chain joins TRBV5-5 to TRBJ1-2; D remains unclear. The V gene's germline CDR1 is SGHKS and CDR2 YYEKEE (reference sequence). The CDR3 is made up of 14 amino acids. The V end lost 5 bases, the J end lost 7 bases, and 18 bases lay between the germline ends. The CDR3 nucleotides read TGTGCCAGCAGTCAGAGGGCCGCGGAATCTGGCTACACCTTC. Amino acid sequence: CASSQRAAESGYTF.

The CDR3 DNA reads TGTGCCACCAGGCAGGGGGCGCGGACCGGGGAGCTGTTTTTT. Amino acids: CATRQGARTGELFF. The chain couples TRBV24-1 to TRBJ2-2; 8 bases align to TRBD1. Germline V CDR1 and CDR2: KGHDR, SFDVKD. V lost 7 bases and J lost 5; bases outside the gene matches: 5. This CDR3 is 14 amino acids long.